This T cell receptor (beta chain) came from a study of shared clonotypes between healthy human individuals (dated by TCRdb to about 2020). About the full investigation: The cohort included three men and two women between 18 and 49 years of age. For each donor, CD4 naive and CD4 memory were each given three plates, CD8 naive was given two plates, and CD8 memory was given one plate. Blood TCR repertoires of about 5 healthy adults were deeply sequenced to estimate repertoire size and the extent of clonotype sharing between individuals. Libraries were prepared and TCR repertoires were sequenced by different laboratories using diverse techniques, in order to increase sequencing depth and limit assay-specific biases. Each donor's leukapheresis produced roughly between about 0.9 and 9.5 billion PBMCs. Broad study findings and their caveats: When several donors were compared, the shared fraction of clonotypes was about 5% for naive CD4, 3.5% to 4% for naive CD8, 2% to 2.5% for memory CD4, and 0.4% for memory CD8. Sampling was restricted to blood, and TCR repertoires in tissues likely differ from the TCR repertoires found in blood. Naive subsets generally had larger estimated clonotype richness than memory subsets. Pairwise subsampling indicated that sequencing depth was expected to affect the degree of clonotype sharing among donors. Clonotypes shared by all four sorted-subset donors showed higher generation probabilities than non-shared clonotypes. Because the study included only a small number of donors, the genetic and exposure-history diversity represented was limited. Rarefaction of sorted-subset datasets indicated incomplete sequencing despite the large sequencing depth.

Donors were healthy HIV-negative adults with no recently reported acute infections or vaccinations. All donors were Caucasian adults living in Nashville, Tennessee, USA. CD4+ T cells were enriched through magnetic negative selection, after which naive cells were positively selected on CD45RA and the remaining negative fraction served as the memory subset. After blood collection by leukapheresis, PBMCs were isolated using Ficoll-Histopaque density gradient centrifugation and then cryopreserved in the vapor phase of liquid nitrogen. Analytical flow cytometry was used to check the purity and quantity of each magnetically sorted T cell population. From each sorted fraction, genomic DNA was isolated and quantified by UV absorbance on a Nanodrop 2000c. A remark on this clone: Its cognate antigen has yet to be identified. Base quality data are lacking; no much larger clone is found one base away.

From V the trimming removes 6 bases and from J it removes 9 bases, while the gene matches leave 18 bases of the junction unaccounted for. CDR1 is given as SQVTM and CDR2 as ANQGSEA, both from the germline V gene. The CDR3 measures 17 amino acids from cysteine to phenylalanine. Here the CDR3 DNA is all that survives: 51 bases in frame from base 1. Using the deep immunoSEQ assay, multiplex PCR amplified TCR CDR3 regions from genomic DNA. Extracted genomic DNA from each cell subset was distributed evenly across all wells of several immunoSEQ 96-well plates, and each plate was treated as a replicate. Each replicate PCR for sorted subsets received about 0.2 ug genomic DNA, equal to roughly 33,000 T cell genomes. Purified libraries were quantified with a Qubit 3.0 fluorometer, sized on a Bioanalyzer 2100, and re-quantified with the KAPA Library Quantification kit. Each immunoSEQ 96-well plate was sequenced on its own single-read 150-cycle Illumina NextSeq 550 flow cell. In the source study's methods: The immunoSEQ output contained only junctional sequences without quality scores, so filtering could not match that applied to full-length reads. To assign V/J genes and CDR3, sequences were annotated against IMGT germline references using PyIR, a Python wrapper for IgBLAST v1.9. Any read was removed if the V/J assignment was weak (E-value above 1e-6), the CDR3 was missing, or the read contained stop codons, out-of-frame junctions, or ambiguous translated residues. A V3J clonotype was defined by an identical inferred V gene, J gene, and CDR3 amino acid sequence. To compute the percentage overlap between repertoires, the number of shared unique clonotypes was divided by the size of the smaller repertoire. Richness of each repertoire was evaluated using RTK rarefaction, the Chao1 estimator, and Recon v2.1 estimates of unobserved clonotypes. Generation probabilities for all TCRbeta clonotypes obtained by the gDNA method from a few donors were computed using OLGA. TCRdb took over this immuneACCESS table, retaining in-frame rearrangements with V and J assigned. Such tables are incomplete; in checked studies, under half of the missing clones stem from an unresolved V gene, and the remainder is unexplained. V, J and clone size are those of that table, while D and trimming were read from the DNA. For this sample the table gives some 1,400,000 clones, of which over 95% were detected only once. The ten largest clones represent roughly 1.2% of the sample.

What was sequenced was naive CD4+ T cells sorted from blood. In light of the paper, this sample's cell subset or site label describes: CD45RA+ positively selected. This clonotype originated in a man aged 30 to 45 in good health. Recombination connected TRBV29-1 to TRBJ2-1, with TRBD2 matching 12 junction bases. The CDR3 region: CSVTSGTSGPLGTEQFF. In nucleotides, the sequence is TGCAGCGTGACGTCCGGGACTAGCGGGCCTCTAGGAACTGAGCAGTTCTTC.